Included here is one T cell receptor (beta chain) sequence, with context. The antigen remains undetermined. The data derive from a study of T cell responses to AZD1222 COVID-19 vaccine. General study results and limits: Baseline antibody screening turned up just a handful of seropositive AZD1222 recipients. Donors, mostly white British, included more females; clonal diversity was possibly underestimated. Across spike, vaccine-associated CD4 TCRs were found, dominant at 160-218 and 743-854. Without day 14 samples, only post-peak T cell repertoires were studied.

Using immunoSEQ multiplex PCR, the repertoire was profiled, and TCRdb retains in-frame clones only, with some absent. This sample yields some 70,000 clones, of which 75% to 85% are seen a single time; around 5.4% belongs to the top ten. Per germline, CDR1 SGHVS and CDR2 FQNEAQ. Between the trimmed V and J ends, which lost 1 base and 9 bases, there was a span of 16 bases. The CDR3 contains 15 residues. This sequence originates from an adult in good health. The V and J genes are TRBV7-8 and TRBJ1-5; D might be TRBD1 (5 bases). This specimen consisted of peripheral blood, obtained on day 0 of AZD1222 vaccination. CDR3: CASSLGRDGIWPQHF. In DNA, the CDR3 is TGTGCCAGCAGCTTAGGACGGGACGGGATCTGGCCCCAGCATTTT.